This is a list of T cell receptor beta chains from one sample in a study of T cells in narcolepsy. Clones were sequenced by immunoSEQ multiplex PCR, and TCRdb holds only the in-frame ones, with some missing. The data contain 20,000 to 25,000 clones, 70% to 90% of them singletons. The sample taken for sequencing was memory (CD45RA-) CD4+ T cells from blood. The receptors were sampled from a human donor in good health. Both conserved end residues are part of each CDR3. A D gene is named only where the DNA matches it firmly. The listing skips clone size in some rows; elsewhere it reads once, few, many or a size class.

>TRBV11-3|few|NA|TRBJ2-7
CASSPDSRSYEQYF
TGTGCCAGCAGCCCCGACAGTAGGAGTTACGAGCAGTACTTC
>TRBV25-1|NA|NA|TRBJ2-5
CASGLRETQYF
TGTGCCAGCGGGCTGAGGGAGACCCAGTACTTC
>TRBV6-5|few|NA|TRBJ2-2
CASRAQGSGELFF
TGTGCCAGCAGAGCCCAGGGGTCGGGGGAGCTGTTTTTT
>TRBV14|once|NA|TRBJ2-1
CASSQLDPVNEQFF
TGTGCCAGCAGCCAACTAGATCCTGTCAATGAGCAGTTCTTC
>TRBV14|NA|NA|TRBJ2-7
CASSHKTVSYEQYF
TGTGCCAGCAGCCATAAGACAGTTTCCTACGAGCAGTACTTC
>TRBV5-4|NA|TRBD1|TRBJ2-6
CASSLGGRGTSSGANVLTF
TGTGCCAGCAGCTTGGGAGGCAGGGGGACAAGCTCTGGGGCCAACGTCCTGACTTTC
>TRBV28|NA|NA|TRBJ2-5
CASMVTGSIWKETQYF
TGTGCCAGCATGGTCACGGGGTCAATTTGGAAAGAGACCCAGTACTTC
>TRBV7-2|NA|TRBD1|TRBJ1-1
CASSLRSTGQGFGTEAFF
TGTGCCAGCAGCTTAAGGTCGACGGGACAGGGTTTTGGCACTGAAGCTTTCTTT
>TRBV7-2|NA|TRBD2|TRBJ2-3
CASSLTGLAGGGDTQYF
TGTGCCAGCAGTTTAACCGGGCTAGCGGGAGGAGGGGATACGCAGTATTTT
>TRBV10-3|NA|TRBD1|TRBJ2-1
CATDPAGTGSHNEQFF
TGTGCCACCGATCCAGCCGGGACAGGCTCCCACAATGAGCAGTTCTTC
>TRBV19|few|NA|TRBJ1-1
CASSTTDRLEAFF
TGTGCCAGTAGTACCACGGACAGACTTGAAGCTTTCTTT
>TRBV10-1|NA|TRBD2|TRBJ2-1
CASSESAGAGNEQFF
TGCGCCAGCAGTGAGTCGGCGGGAGCTGGCAATGAGCAGTTCTTC
>TRBV11-2|NA|TRBD1|TRBJ2-1
CASSRDRVGNEQFF
TGTGCCAGCAGTCGGGACAGGGTGGGCAATGAGCAGTTCTTC